This T cell receptor (beta chain) was sequenced for a study of blood T cell repertoires in COVID-19. About the study: Some COVID-19 samples were acute and others convalescent; all came from the United States, Italy and Spain. From T cells, B-cell-depleted T cells, or PBMCs came the material, which was cDNA or gDNA.

Original analysis: Amplified reference gene primers provided the basis for estimating nucleated cell counts. The protocol was immunoSEQ multiplex PCR, while the TCRdb copy is restricted to in-frame clones and leaves out a portion. That table is the source of V, J and clone size, and D and trimming were worked out from the DNA. This table has nearly 90,000 clones, 72% appearing once. The germline V gene has CDR1 SGHNT and CDR2 YYREEE (reference sequence). The germline V and J ends were trimmed by 0 bases and 9 bases, with 9 bases remaining between them. The CDR3 totals 13 residues. The receptor was isolated from an elderly woman with acute or convalescent COVID-19. The V gene is TRBV5-4, the J gene TRBJ2-2; D gene ambiguous. The material sequenced was peripheral blood. The CDR3 nucleotides read TGTGCCAGCAGCTTGGAGCGTTCCCGGGAGCTGTTTTTT. It translates to CASSLERSRELFF. Full variable domain (missing parts from reference TRBV5-4 and TRBJ2-2): ETGVTQSPTHLIKTRGQQVTLRCSSQSGHNTVSWYQQALGQGPQFIFQYYREEENGRGNFPPRFSGLQFPNYSSELNVNALELDDSALYLCASSLERSRELFFGEGSRLTVL.